This TCR beta chain was identified during a study of T cells after yellow fever vaccination. Overall study results and limits: Weaker in magnitude, the secondary response showed a faster peak on day 5 versus 15. A large majority of primary-vaccination clones showed up again after the booster (just under 97% CD4, 85% to 90% CD8).

This clonotype has only a few counts. The antigen is not known. Universal primer sites and UMIs were introduced during 5'RACE template-switching synthesis of TCR cDNA. TCRdb reanalysed the 5' RACE reads using MiXCR and keeps one entry per CDR3 protein. The sample yields about 580,000 distinct CDR3 sequences, 17% seen once. CDR1 and CDR2 from the germline V gene are MNHEY and SVGEGT. V gave up 5 bases and J gave up 3 bases, with 11 bases separating them. The CDR3 extends over 13 amino acids. This TCR was recovered from a man aged 18 to 29 who received the YFV17D yellow fever vaccine. This material consisted of PBMCs, taken 5 to 6 days after the first yellow fever vaccination. V is TRBV6-2 or TRBV6-3 and J is TRBJ2-7; possible D gene TRBD1, 6 bases. For the CDR3, the DNA is TGTGCCAGCAGTCAGACAGGATTCTACGAGCAGTACGTC. Its protein is CASSQTGFYEQYV.